Below are 8 T cell receptor beta chains sequenced from a single sample in a study of blood T cells in healthy people across ages. A second 7 to 11 cycle PCR used barcoded and J-beta primers. TCRdb re-called the 5' RACE reads with MiXCR, one entry per CDR3 protein. The sample has 650,000 to 1,000,000 distinct CDR3 sequences; approximately 35% are singletons. The sequencing input was blood. The receptor source for this set is a young man in good health.

The chain combines TRBV9 with TRBJ1-2, with TRBD1 matching over 9 bases. CDR1 is SGDLS, CDR2 YYNGEE, per germline. V shed 4 bases, J shed 9 bases, and the junction held 10 bases outside the gene matches. The CDR3 length is 14 residues. CDR3 protein: CASSISQGASRYTF. The DNA of the CDR3 is TGTGCCAGCAGCATATCACAGGGGGCCTCGCGCTACACCTTC.

This clonotype was seen at least ten times. The V call is TRBV10-3, the J call TRBJ1-2; 7 bases are shared with TRBD1. CDR3 size: 14 residues. CDR1 and CDR2 from the germline V gene are ENHRY and SYGVKD. V dropped 0 bases and J dropped 7; count of bases not matched to a gene: 5. The CDR3 bases are TGTGCCATCAGTGAGTCTTCCGACAGGGCTGGCTACACCTTC. Translating it yields CAISESSDRAGYTF.

With respect to this clonotype: A much larger clone differs from this one at a single base, so this may be a read error. The chain combines TRBV6-6 with TRBJ2-3; TRBD2 is a possible D gene (6 bases). The length of the CDR3 is 16 residues. Germline CDR1 MNHNY, CDR2 SVGAGI (reference sequence). The CDR3 DNA is TGTGCCAGCGGTTACGCTCGGGGGACTCGCACAGATACGCAGTATTTT. It is translated as CASGYARGTRTDTQYF.

V is TRBV7-2 and J is TRBJ2-7; the D gene could be TRBD1 or TRBD2 (5 bases each). Trimming took off 4 bases at V and 1 base at J, with 14 bases between the two ends. CDR3 length: 15 residues. Germline CDR1 and CDR2: SGHTA and FQGNSA. The CDR3 DNA reads as TGTGCCAGCAGCTCATACCGGGACGGATCCTACGAGCAGTACTTC. This gives the protein CASSSYRDGSYEQYF.

This clonotype has more than one count but fewer than ten. The V gene is TRBV4-1, the J gene TRBJ1-4; D unclear. The CDR3 contains 16 residues. Germline assignment: CDR1 MGHRA and CDR2 YSYEKL. The V end was cut by 1 base, the J end by 0 bases, with 9 bases between. CDR3 nucleotides: TGCGCCAGCAGCCAAGCCTGGAGGTCAACTAATGAAAAACTGTTTTTT. Translated, it gives CASSQAWRSTNEKLFF.

V and J are TRBV7-2 and TRBJ2-5; D remains ambiguous. The CDR3 runs 14 residues. Germline CDR1 SGHTA, CDR2 FQGNSA. Trimming pared 5 bases from V and 2 bases from J, leaving 12 bases between. The CDR3 region has the DNA TGTGCCAGCAGCGCGAACGGGCGTCAAGAGACCCAGTACTTC. The encoded protein is CASSANGRQETQYF. Filled out from reference TRBV7-2 and TRBJ2-5, the complete variable domain reads GAGVSQSPSNKVTEKGKDVELRCDPISGHTALYWYRQSLGQGLEFLIYFQGNSAPDKSGLPSDRFSAERTGGSVSTLTIQRTQQEDSAVYLCASSANGRQETQYFGPGTRLLVL.

J is TRBJ1-1 and V is TRBV24-1; possibly TRBD1 for D (6 bases). Germline V CDR1 and CDR2: KGHDR, SFDVKD. V was shortened by 3 bases and J by 4 bases, with 11 bases between the two germline ends. This CDR3 has 14 residues. This chain's CDR3 is CATSDGGGGTEAFF. DNA of the CDR3: TGTGCCACCAGTGATGGGGGAGGGGGCACTGAAGCTTTCTTT.

The genes are TRBV27 and TRBJ1-2; TRBD1 matches 11 bases. Trimming at V came to 0 bases and at J to 4 bases, leaving 1 base not matched to a gene. Germline V gene sequence: CDR1 MNHEY, CDR2 SMNVEV (reference sequence). The CDR3 is 15 amino acids. The CDR3 loop is CASSLSDRGPYGYTF. CDR3 sequence (DNA): TGTGCCAGCAGTTTATCGGACAGGGGGCCCTATGGCTACACCTTC.